This TCR beta chain was recovered during a study of T cells expressing NK-cell markers. Following a re-call of the 5' RACE reads, TCRdb has one entry per CDR3 protein and lacks DNA. Listed are some 440,000 distinct CDR3 sequences; more than 1.4% falls within the top ten. This receptor was identified in a woman aged 45-59 years in good health. Sequencing was performed on blood T cells: a sorted CD56 or NKG2C T cell subset, CD4+ or CD8+ T cells, or bulk PBMC T cells (not recorded which).

The CDR3 sequence is CASSETGGGEKLFF. The V and J genes are TRBV12-3 or TRBV12-4 and TRBJ1-4; TCRdb outputs TRBD1, but without DNA this stays unchecked. The CDR3 has 14 amino acids.